This TCR beta chain was recovered during a study of T cell repertoires in cytomegalovirus infection. Study overall: Matching HLA type, along with CMV infection, was indicated by public TCR beta signatures.

Study-wide results and limits: HLA-C-restricted TCR beta clonotypes specific for CMV led the ex vivo response.

In this sample, this clonotype turned up a few times. What it binds is unknown. Germline-derived CDR1 and CDR2 are DFQATT and SNEGSKA (reference sequence). The CDR3 has 17 amino acids. V was cut by 0 bases and J by 0 bases, with 17 bases left in between. TCRdb independently ran MiXCR on the reads; one entry per CDR3 protein. The data contain fewer than 1,000,000 distinct CDR3 sequences, around a third of them singletons. The chain links TRBV20-1 to TRBJ1-2; TRBD1 might be the D (5 bases). The TCR was taken from a human donor in good health (CMV status not recorded). Some clones in this sample may be carry-over from other donors' samples. Specimen: cultured CD8+ T cells from PBMCs, collected from culture after CMV antigen stimulation. The CDR3 is CSARDLWAGDSNYGYTF. In nucleotides, the CDR3 is TGCAGTGCTAGAGATCTTTGGGCGGGGGATTCTAACTATGGCTACACCTTC.